This is a list of T cell receptor beta chains from one sample in a study of T cell responses to AZD1222 COVID-19 vaccine. The protocol was immunoSEQ multiplex PCR, while the TCRdb copy is restricted to in-frame clones and leaves out a portion. This table has just over 150,000 clones, roughly nine tenths appearing once. The starting material was peripheral blood, obtained after recovery from COVID-19. Receptors were obtained from an adult who had recovered from COVID-19. Both conserved end residues are part of each CDR3. D genes are given only for firm matches. Clone size, where shown, is once, few, many, or a class for clones that have expanded.

>TRBD2|NA|TRBJ2-1|TRBV4-1
TGCGCCAGCAGCCGTGGCCCCGGGACTAGCGGTAAGGGGGCCTACAATGAGCAGTTCTTC
CASSRGPGTSGKGAYNEQFF
>NA|NA|TRBJ1-3|TRBV5-6
TGTGCCAGCAGCCCCGCAGGGGTCTCTGGAAACACCATATATTTT
CASSPAGVSGNTIYF
>NA|NA|TRBJ1-6|TRBV10-3
TGTGCCATCAGTGAAGTTGCAGGGCCCAATTCACCCCTCCACTTT
CAISEVAGPNSPLHF
>NA|NA|TRBJ2-1|TRBV28
TGTGCCAGCAGTCGGGGCTCCTACAATGAGCAGTTCTTC
CASSRGSYNEQFF
>NA|NA|TRBJ2-7|TRBV11-2
TGTGCCAGCAGCTCCTCGGGGCTAGCAGGCGAGCAGTACTTC
CASSSSGLAGEQYF
>TRBD1|NA|TRBJ1-1|TRBV6-5
TGTGCCAGCAGATTAACCGGGACAGACCTTGAAGCTTTCTTT
CASRLTGTDLEAFF
>NA|NA|TRBJ1-1|TRBV28
TGTGCCAGCATCACACTAGGGGGGTGGGACACTGAAGCTTTCTTT
CASITLGGWDTEAFF
>NA|NA|TRBJ2-7|TRBV7-6
TGTGCCAGCAGCTTGTCGGCAGCCTACGAGCAGTACTTC
CASSLSAAYEQYF
>NA|NA|TRBJ2-1|TRBV19
TGTGCCAGTAGTATTATCCGACAGACGGGGAATGAGCAGTTCTTC
CASSIIRQTGNEQFF
>NA|once|TRBJ1-3|TRBV7-2
TGTGCCAGCAGCTTGGGCCAGGCGATCTCTGGAAACACCATATATTTT
CASSLGQAISGNTIYF
>NA|NA|TRBJ2-2|TRBV18
TGTGCCAGCTCCTACAGCGGGCGGGACACCGGGGAGCTGTTTTTT
CASSYSGRDTGELFF
>NA|NA|TRBJ1-3|TRBV9
TGTGCCAGCAGCGCATCCGCTGCCGGAAACACCATATATTTT
CASSASAAGNTIYF
>TRBD2|NA|TRBJ2-7|TRBV6-5
TGTGCCAGCAGTTACTCGACTAGCGGGAACTTATACGAGCAGTACTTC
CASSYSTSGNLYEQYF
>TRBD2|NA|TRBJ2-7|TRBV15
TGTGCCACCAGCAGCCTGACTAAGAGCGGGGCCTACGAGCAGTACTTC
CATSSLTKSGAYEQYF
>NA|few|TRBJ1-2|TRBV7-9
TGTGCCAGCAGCTCTCTGAGGGGCGGCTACACCTTC
CASSSLRGGYTF
>TRBD1|few|TRBJ2-7|TRBV5-6
TGTGCCAGCAGTCCCGGGACAGGGAGCTCCTACGAGCAGTACTTC
CASSPGTGSSYEQYF
>NA|NA|TRBJ2-1|TRBV5-4
TGTGCCAGCAGCAGCTCCGCGACTTACAATGAGCAGTTCTTC
CASSSSATYNEQFF
>TRBD1|NA|TRBJ1-2|TRBV3-1/TRBV3-2
TGTGCCAGCAGCCAGGGACAGGGAATAGGCTACACCTTC
CASSQGQGIGYTF
>NA|NA|TRBJ2-7|TRBV5-5
TGTGCCAGCAGCTCACAGGGTAACAGGACCTACGAGCAGTACTTC
CASSSQGNRTYEQYF
>TRBD2|NA|TRBJ2-1|TRBV27
TGTGCCACCCAGCGGGGGCGCACTAATGAGCAGTTCTTC
CATQRGRTNEQFF
>NA|NA|TRBJ1-5|TRBV2
TGTGCCAGCAGTGTGGACAACAATCAGCCCCAGCATTTT
CASSVDNNQPQHF
>NA|NA|TRBJ1-4|TRBV7-9
TGTGCCAGCAGCCGGGATATTAATGAAAAACTGTTTTTT
CASSRDINEKLFF
>NA|NA|TRBJ1-2|TRBV27
TGTGCCAGCAGTTTACAGGGGAGGTATGGCTACACCTTC
CASSLQGRYGYTF
>NA|NA|TRBJ2-2|TRBV7-2
TGTGCCAGCAACACCTGGCAGGGCGACGGGGAGCTGTTTTTT
CASNTWQGDGELFF
>TRBD1|NA|TRBJ1-2|TRBV7-9
TGTGCCAGTACACGGGGAGGGGGCTCGTTTGGCTACACCTTC
CASTRGGGSFGYTF
>TRBD1|NA|TRBJ2-3|TRBV5-4
TGTGCCAGCAGCTTACCTCAGGGACAGGGAAGCACAGATACGCAGTATTTT
CASSLPQGQGSTDTQYF
>NA|NA|TRBJ1-4|TRBV28
TGTGCCAGCAGCACCCCTCGGGGGCTCAATGAAAAACTGTTTTTT
CASSTPRGLNEKLFF
>TRBD1|NA|TRBJ2-3|TRBV7-9
TGTGCCAGCAGTTCCGACAGGGGGTACGATACGCAGTATTTT
CASSSDRGYDTQYF
>TRBD2|NA|TRBJ2-3|TRBV7-9
TGTGCCAGCAGCTCCGGGGCGGGAGGGGGCACAGATACGCAGTATTTT
CASSSGAGGGTDTQYF
>NA|NA|TRBJ1-1|TRBV7-2
TGTGCCAGCAGCTTGGGGGGACTGAACACTGAAGCTTTCTTT
CASSLGGLNTEAFF
>NA|NA|TRBJ1-2|TRBV2
TGTGCCAGCAGCCTTCAGACAGACTACTATGGCTACACCTTC
CASSLQTDYYGYTF
>NA|NA|TRBJ1-2|TRBV27
TGTGCCAGCAGTTTTAAGGGGAACTATGGCTACACCTTC
CASSFKGNYGYTF
>NA|NA|TRBJ1-1|TRBV28
TGTGCCAGCGCGTACCTGAACACTGAAGCTTTCTTT
CASAYLNTEAFF
>NA|few|TRBJ1-5|TRBV27
TGTGCCAGCAGTTCAGACATAAGGCAGCCCCAGCATTTT
CASSSDIRQPQHF
>NA|NA|TRBJ1-4|TRBV28
TGTGCCAGCAGTCCCTCAGGGGCTAATGAAAAACTGTTTTTT
CASSPSGANEKLFF
>NA|NA|TRBJ1-1|TRBV19
TGTGCCAGTAGTATAGGCGGATTGAACACTGAAGCTTTCTTT
CASSIGGLNTEAFF
>NA|NA|TRBJ1-6|TRBV7-2
TGTGCCAGCGGATACAAAGGGGGGGATTCACCCCTCCACTTT
CASGYKGGDSPLHF
>NA|NA|TRBJ2-7|TRBV7-8
TGTGCCAGCAGCTTAGAAGCGGCGGGGGCTTCCTACGAGCAGTACTTC
CASSLEAAGASYEQYF
>TRBD1|NA|TRBJ1-5|TRBV5-4
TGTGCCAGCAGCTGGGGCAGGGGGCATGATCAGCCCCAGCATTTT
CASSWGRGHDQPQHF
>TRBD1|medium-sized|TRBJ2-7|TRBV5-1
TGCGCCAGCAGCTTGGCCTCGACAGGGGAAGACGAGCAGTACTTC
CASSLASTGEDEQYF
>NA|NA|TRBJ2-1|TRBV4-2
TGTGCCAGCAGCCAACCGGACGCCGCTTCCTACAATGAGCAGTTCTTC
CASSQPDAASYNEQFF
>NA|NA|TRBJ2-3|TRBV28
TGTGCCAGCAGTCCCATCCAGTCTAGCACAGATACGCAGTATTTT
CASSPIQSSTDTQYF